Presented here are 23 T cell receptor beta chains from one specimen sequenced in a study of blood T cells in healthy people across ages. Sample-barcoded 5' priming and a J-beta primer mix drove a second PCR of 7 to 11 cycles. TCRdb reprocessed the 5' RACE reads via MiXCR and lists one record per CDR3 protein. The table includes about 800,000 distinct CDR3 sequences, around 25% detected once. This same sample was also part of a study on T cells of mothers and their children.

Material: blood. Receptor source: a boy aged 10-17 years in good health.

A remark on this clonotype: Its ends do not fully match the called genes, so a read error is possible. The chain uses TRBV7-9 and TRBJ2-7; a possible D gene is TRBD1 (6 bases). Germline lookup yields CDR1 SEHNR and CDR2 FQNEAQ (reference sequence). CDR3 length equals 15 residues. The CDR3 bases are TGTGCCAGCGGCTTAGCAGGCAGGGGCTCGGGAGAGCAGTACTTC. Protein product: CASGLAGRGSGEQYF. The full variable domain, completed using reference TRBV7-9 and TRBJ2-7, is DTGVSQNPRHKITKRGQNVTFRCDPISEHNRLYWYRQTLGQGPEFLTYFQNEAQLEKSRLLSDRFSAERPKGSFSTLEIQRTEQGDSAMYLCASGLAGRGSGEQYFGPGTRLTVT.

This clonotype has only a few counts. This chain connects TRBV29-1 to TRBJ2-7; no reliable D call. The CDR3 has 11 amino acids. The V gene lost 4 bases and the J gene lost 2 bases, with 6 bases spanning the gap. Germline assignment: CDR1 SQVTM and CDR2 ANQGSEA. Here the CDR3 DNA reads TGCAGCGTTGTGCTCCCCTACGAGCAGTACTTC. Its translation: CSVVLPYEQYF.

The chain couples TRBV5-1 to TRBJ2-1; D is possibly TRBD2 (6 bases). Germline V gene sequence: CDR1 SGHRS, CDR2 YFSETQ. V lost 2 bases, J lost 5 bases, and 14 bases lay in between. The CDR3 runs to 15 residues. CDR3 nucleotides: TGCGCCAGCAGCTTTAGCGGCGACCGAAACAATGAGCAGTTCTTC. Translation gives CASSFSGDRNNEQFF.

V and J are TRBV7-2 and TRBJ2-3, with D unclear. V gave up 4 bases and J gave up 7 bases, with 15 bases separating them. Germline V gene sequence: CDR1 SGHTA, CDR2 FQGNSA. The CDR3 runs to 14 residues. The chain's CDR3 is CASSSRPPDHTQYF. CDR3 nucleotide sequence: TGTGCCAGCAGCTCTAGACCCCCGGATCATACGCAGTATTTT.

This clonotype was recorded a few times. The CDR3 DNA follows: TGTGCCAGCAGCTTGGAGGGGGCAAGGTCTGGGGCCAACGTCCTGACTTTC. Translation: CASSLEGARSGANVLTF. The chain carries TRBV5-6 and TRBJ2-6, with 7 positions matching TRBD1. Germline V gives CDR1 SGHDT, CDR2 YYEEEE. V dropped 0 bases and J dropped 1; count of bases not matched to a gene: 4. The CDR3 loop spans 17 amino acids.

This clonotype was recorded a few times. The chain is built from TRBV29-1 and TRBJ2-5; 11 bases are shared with TRBD2. The J call may be in error: the DNA end matches TRBJ2-7 better. The CDR3 covers 15 residues. Looked up from germline, CDR1 is SQVTM and CDR2 is ANQGSEA. The CDR3 DNA is TGCAGCGTTGGGACCATAGCGGGAGGGTCCTACGAGCAGTACTTC. Protein sequence: CSVGTIAGGSYEQYF.

This clonotype was seen only a few times. This chain links TRBV29-1 with TRBJ2-2; no clear D gene. V lost 7 bases and J 2 bases, leaving 8 bases between the germline ends. The CDR3 extends over 12 amino acids. Germline CDR1 and CDR2: SQVTM and ANQGSEA. CDR3: CSARLNTGELFF. DNA for the CDR3: TGCAGCGCCCGACTCAACACCGGGGAGCTGTTTTTT.

The gene calls are TRBV12-3 or TRBV12-4 and TRBJ2-5, with D perhaps TRBD1 or TRBD2 (5 bases each). This CDR3 comprises 13 residues. Trimming took 1 base from V and 5 from J, leaving 8 bases between them. As DNA, the CDR3 is TGTGCCAGCAGTTTAGGGGGGATCGAGACCCAGTACTTC. It is translated as CASSLGGIETQYF.

As concerns this clonotype: At one of its ends the junction is not consistent with the germline gene, which may arise from a read error. This sequence joins TRBV29-1 and TRBJ2-5; D may be TRBD1 or TRBD2 (6 bases each). The CDR3 sequence is 15 residues long. CDR1 is SQVTM and CDR2 is ANQGSEA in the germline V gene. The CDR3 nucleotides read TGCAGCGCTGAAGCCAGGGGACTGGCTCAAGAGACCCAGTACTTC. Amino acids: CSAEARGLAQETQYF.

This chain links TRBV28 with TRBJ2-7; 9 bases fit TRBD1. This CDR3 has 15 residues. V lost 1 base and J lost 5; bases outside the gene matches: 6. Germline lookup yields CDR1 MDHEN and CDR2 SYDVKM. The CDR3 region has the DNA TGTGCCAGCAGTTTATTAGGGACAGGGCCCCACGAGCAGTACTTC. The encoded protein is CASSLLGTGPHEQYF.

This clonotype has just a few counts. The CDR3 loop reads CASSEYRDAKLFF. The DNA for the CDR3 is TGTGCCAGCAGTGAATATAGGGACGCAAAACTGTTTTTT. V gene TRBV25-1 combines with J gene TRBJ1-4; TRBD1 is a possible D gene (5 bases). The CDR3 runs to 13 residues. Germline CDR1 is MGHDK and CDR2 is SYGVNS. Trimming removed 0 bases from V and 10 bases from J, with 9 bases in between.

CDR3 amino acids: CASSWYGTGDYGYTF. The CDR3 nucleotides are TGCGCCAGCAGCTGGTATGGGACAGGGGATTATGGCTACACCTTC. The V gene is TRBV5-1, the J gene TRBJ1-2; 10 nucleotides agree with TRBD1. The CDR3 has 15 residues. V gave up 3 bases and J gave up 5 bases; unmatched junction bases: 7. Per the germline V gene, CDR1 is SGHRS and CDR2 is YFSETQ. Looking up the rest from reference TRBV5-1 and TRBJ1-2 gives the full variable domain: KAGVTQTPRYLIKTRGQQVTLSCSPISGHRSVSWYQQTPGQGLQFLFEYFSETQRNKGNFPGRFSGRQFSNSRSEMNVSTLELGDSALYLCASSWYGTGDYGYTFGSGTRLTVV.

The CDR3 region is CASYRANEQFF. For the CDR3, the DNA is TGTGCCAGCTACAGGGCCAATGAGCAGTTCTTC. This rearrangement joins TRBV6-6 to TRBJ2-1, with D possibly TRBD1 on 6 matching bases. Trimming stripped 8 bases from V and 6 bases from J, with 8 bases between. This CDR3 has 11 residues. The germline CDR1 and CDR2 sequences are MNHNY and SVGAGI (reference sequence).

The chain links TRBV6-1 to TRBJ2-5; D gene unclear. This CDR3 has 18 residues. Germline lookup yields CDR1 MNHNS and CDR2 SASEGT. Deletions cut 1 base from V and 5 bases from J, with 23 bases between. The CDR3 spells CASSEGPASVRPPETQYF. DNA for the CDR3: TGTGCCAGCAGTGAAGGGCCAGCCTCGGTCAGGCCCCCGGAGACCCAGTACTTC.

This clonotype was found many times. The rearrangement links TRBV6-2 or TRBV6-3 to TRBJ1-1; tentative D call: TRBD1 (5 bases). CDR3 length: 14 amino acids. Germline V gene data show CDR1 as MNHEY and CDR2 as SVGEGT. The V end was cut by 4 bases, the J end by 0 bases, with 9 bases between. In nucleotides, the CDR3 is TGTGCCAGCAGTTCCGGGACCCTGAACACTGAAGCTTTCTTT. Its protein is CASSSGTLNTEAFF.

This rearrangement joins TRBV2 to TRBJ2-1; TRBD1 is a possible D gene (7 bases). The V gene's germline CDR1 is SNHLY and CDR2 FYNNEI. The CDR3 length is 19 residues. V was pared by 5 bases and J by 4 bases, with 27 bases between. The DNA of the CDR3 is TGTGCCAGCAGTCTAGATGCAGGGGGGACGACCCCGGGTTACAATGAGCAGTTCTTC. The encoded protein is CASSLDAGGTTPGYNEQFF.

This clonotype was picked up a small number of times. The chain couples TRBV7-3 to TRBJ1-1, with D perhaps TRBD1 (5 bases). CDR3 size: 15 residues. Trimming took 1 base from V and 7 from J, leaving 16 bases between them. Germline V gene data show CDR1 as SGHTA and CDR2 as FQGTGA. The CDR3 reads CASSLNAGPLSEAFF. The DNA for the CDR3 is TGTGCCAGCAGCTTAAATGCGGGGCCTCTGAGTGAAGCTTTCTTT. The variable domain in full, completed from reference TRBV7-3 and TRBJ1-1, reads GAGVSQTPSNKVTEKGKYVELRCDPISGHTALYWYRQSLGQGPEFLIYFQGTGAADDSGLPNDRFFAVRPEGSVSTLKIQRTERGDSAVYLCASSLNAGPLSEAFFGQGTRLTVV.

At least ten counts were recorded for this clonotype. The chain combines TRBV7-2 with TRBJ1-2, with unresolved D. The germline CDR1 and CDR2 sequences are SGHTA and FQGNSA. This CDR3 has 12 amino acids. Trimming pared 3 bases from V and 4 bases from J, leaving 6 bases between. The CDR3: CASSFSSYGYTF. CDR3 nucleotides: TGTGCCAGCAGCTTTTCCAGCTATGGCTACACCTTC.

The chain recombines TRBV5-1 with TRBJ2-7; D not certain. Matching the DNA end better, TRBJ2-1 makes the J call doubtful. Germline V gives CDR1 SGHRS, CDR2 YFSETQ. CDR3 length equals 14 residues. DNA for the CDR3: TGCGCCAGCAGCTATGGCTTAAGCTACAATGAGCAGTTCTTC. Its protein product is CASSYGLSYNEQFF.

This clonotype showed up just a few times. This rearrangement joins TRBV6-1 to TRBJ1-2; D not certain. Germline CDR1 MNHNS, CDR2 SASEGT. Trimming took off 6 bases at V and 2 bases at J, with 10 bases between the two ends. The CDR3 runs to 13 residues. CDR3 residues: CASRGIPNYGYTF. CDR3 coding DNA: TGTGCCAGCAGAGGAATCCCAAACTATGGCTACACCTTC.

The chain links TRBV18 to TRBJ2-7, with 9 bases matching TRBD1. The CDR3 consists of 15 residues. Germline V gives CDR1 KGHSH, CDR2 LQKENI. Losses at the gene ends were 4 bases for V and 2 bases for J; bases not matched to a gene: 6. The CDR3 loop reads CASSLPGTGTYEQYF. CDR3 coding DNA: TGTGCCAGCTCACTGCCCGGGACAGGGACCTACGAGCAGTACTTC.

This clonotype appeared a few times. This chain joins TRBV15 and TRBJ2-7, with D uncertain. The CDR3 is made up of 12 amino acids. The germline V gene has CDR1 LNHNV and CDR2 YYDKDF (reference sequence). The germline V and J ends were trimmed by 0 bases and 6 bases, with 6 bases remaining between them. The chain's CDR3 is CATSRDRGEQYF. DNA for the CDR3: TGTGCCACCAGCAGAGATAGAGGCGAGCAGTACTTC.

This clonotype was seen more than once but under ten times. This chain joins TRBV7-2 and TRBJ2-7; 7 nucleotides match TRBD1. CDR1 is SGHTA, CDR2 FQGNSA, per germline. The junction had 13 bases not matched to a gene; V was cut back by 1 base and J by 4 bases. This CDR3 has 17 amino acids. The DNA of the CDR3 is TGTGCCAGCAGCTTAGTAGGGTGGGGGACAGAGACGTACGAGCAGTACTTC. Amino acid sequence: CASSLVGWGTETYEQYF.